Listed below are T cell receptor beta chains from one sample, sequenced in a study of CD8 T cells in Susac syndrome. TCRdb re-called the immunoSEQ multiplex PCR reads through MiXCR, storing one row per CDR3 protein. Among some 110,000 distinct CDR3 sequences listed, just under 95% were seen once. The sample comprised CD4+ T cells from PBMCs. Receptors were obtained from a human donor with multiple sclerosis. The CDR3 runs from the conserved cysteine through the conserved F or W. The D gene is left open where the match is weak. Not all rows give a size; the values are once, few, many and, for expanded clones, a class.

V	D	J	size	DNA	CDR3
TRBV18	.	TRBJ2-4	.	TGTGCCAGCTCAAAGGACGGCGTAGGAATAAACATTCAGTACTTC	CASSKDGVGINIQYF
TRBV28	TRBD2	TRBJ2-3	.	TGTGCCAGCAGTTTAGGGGGGACTAGCGGCCGCACAGATACGCAGTATTTT	CASSLGGTSGRTDTQYF
TRBV4-2	TRBD1	TRBJ2-2	.	TGTGCCAGCAGCCAGGAAAAGGGACAGGAGGGGAACGGGGAGCTGTTTTTT	CASSQEKGQEGNGELFF
TRBV27	.	TRBJ1-2	once	TGTGCCAGCAGTTCCACAGGGAACTATGGCTACACCTTC	CASSSTGNYGYTF
TRBV7-2	TRBD2	TRBJ2-2	once	TGTGCCAGCAGCCTTAGCGGGGGAGGGTCCGGGGAGCTGTTTTTT	CASSLSGGGSGELFF
TRBV4-2	.	TRBJ1-2	.	TGTGCCAGCAGCCAAGAACCTAAAACCCAGTATGGCTACACCTTC	CASSQEPKTQYGYTF
TRBV20-1	.	TRBJ2-3	.	TGCAGTGCGATAGACCCCATCCCTAGCACAGATACGCAGTATTTT	CSAIDPIPSTDTQYF
TRBV5-1	.	TRBJ2-5	.	TGCGCCAGCAGCTTGGGTATCCGGGACCGGCAAGGGGGGACCCAGTACTTC	CASSLGIRDRQGGTQYF
TRBV9	.	TRBJ1-6	.	TGTGCCAGCAGCGTAGATTCTGGGCAGGGAACCTCACCCCTCCACTTT	CASSVDSGQGTSPLHF
TRBV12-3/TRBV12-4	TRBD2	TRBJ2-5	.	TGTGCCAGCAGTTTCGCTAGCGGGGGACCAAGGACGACCCAGTACTTC	CASSFASGGPRTTQYF